This is a list of T cell receptor beta chains from one sample in a study of PD-1 blockade in classical Hodgkin lymphoma. Assay used: immunoSEQ multiplex PCR; TCRdb lists only in-frame clones, some missing. Among some 15,000 clones listed, 65% to 85% were seen once. Sequencing used CD4+ T cells from blood, obtained before the fourth cycle of nivolumab. The receptor set was obtained from a human donor with classical Hodgkin lymphoma. CDR3s include the opening cysteine and the closing phenylalanine or tryptophan. A D gene is named only where the DNA matches it firmly.

.	TRBV6-8	TRBJ2-1	CASSPNVAIYSYNEQFF
.	TRBV14	TRBJ2-7	CASSQTTYEQYF
.	TRBV27	TRBJ1-1	CASSNRFGISTEAFF
TRBD2	TRBV25-1	TRBJ2-1	CASSRGTSGREQFF
.	TRBV19	TRBJ1-6	CASSLGGSYNSPLHF
.	TRBV30	TRBJ2-5	CAWSGGNQETQYF
.	TRBV29-1	TRBJ1-1	CSVEGQGRGAFF
.	TRBV7-8	TRBJ1-4	CASSFGGGELFF
.	TRBV6-5	TRBJ2-1	CASSSPRAIEQFF
.	TRBV7-2	TRBJ1-1	CASSLRMNTEAFF
.	TRBV2	TRBJ2-1	CASSSERTLEQFF
TRBD2	TRBV4-1	TRBJ2-1	CASSHLLAGGYNEQFF
TRBD2	TRBV5-1	TRBJ2-3	CASSLVSSGRTDTQYF
TRBD2	TRBV6-5	TRBJ2-7	CASSYSTSGRLGQYF
TRBD1	TRBV28	TRBJ2-6	CASSRLGTGVFGANVLTF
TRBD2	TRBV6-1	TRBJ2-1	CASFRDYSSYNEQFF
.	TRBV5-4	TRBJ2-2	CASSFGQVLTGELFF
TRBD2	TRBV19	TRBJ2-1	CASSILGTSGYNEQFF
TRBD1	TRBV29-1	TRBJ2-7	CSVGDRASYEQYF
.	TRBV10-1	TRBJ2-3	CASSERDTQYF
TRBD1	TRBV10-3	TRBJ1-2	CAIRAGTDDGYTF
TRBD1	TRBV19	TRBJ1-4	CASKDRVMANEKLFF
.	TRBV29-1	TRBJ2-1	CSAGGGPQEQFF
TRBD1	TRBV2	TRBJ1-6	CASGTGNSPLHF
.	TRBV10-3	TRBJ1-1	CAISELVNTEAFF
.	TRBV29-1	TRBJ2-3	CSGSVSGDTQYF
TRBD2	TRBV27	TRBJ2-2	CASSLTLAGGPGELFF
.	TRBV28	TRBJ1-1	CASSSGQLGDTEAFF
TRBD2	TRBV2	TRBJ2-4	CATREGEAKNIQYF
.	TRBV4-1	TRBJ2-6	CASSQETQGTAGANVLTF
.	TRBV18	TRBJ1-3	CASSQYSDGNTIYF
TRBD1	TRBV7-8	TRBJ1-1	CASSARTGANTEAFF
.	TRBV9	TRBJ1-2	CASSLSKDNYGYTF
.	TRBV30	TRBJ2-7	CAWSSEGLYEQYF
.	TRBV6-1	TRBJ2-7	CASSASASYEQYF
.	TRBV4-1	TRBJ2-7	CASSRTVSYEQYF
.	TRBV7-8	TRBJ2-3	CASSPRRVEGTDTQYF
TRBD2	TRBV5-1	TRBJ2-3	CASSSVFLAGGPGVDTQYF
.	TRBV2	TRBJ2-5	CASSTGPGTETQYF
.	TRBV15	TRBJ1-1	CATSSYGGRTEAFF
.	TRBV6-5	TRBJ2-7	CASTARSYEQYF
.	TRBV2	TRBJ2-1	CASSIQDSSYNEQFF
TRBD2	TRBV15	TRBJ2-2	CATSPRRLAGYTGELFF
.	TRBV7-2	TRBJ2-7	CASSLVSGGISFFYEQYF
TRBD1	TRBV25-1	TRBJ1-1	CASSEFSSDRGTEAFF
TRBD1	TRBV4-2	TRBJ2-4	CASSQEGQGFGAAKNIQYF
.	TRBV6-1	TRBJ2-2	CASSEGGGSRELFF
.	TRBV28	TRBJ2-7	CASSTRDHSYEQYF
.	TRBV9	TRBJ1-4	CASSVEGGANEKLFF
TRBD1	TRBV2	TRBJ2-7	CASRRYRGRPYEQYF
.	TRBV29-1	TRBJ1-5	CSVDGRSSQPQHF
.	TRBV28	TRBJ1-2	CASRSSGEGYTF
.	TRBV10-3	TRBJ1-1	CAIRAPPGTPQNTEAFF
TRBD2	TRBV10-3	TRBJ2-1	CAIRTSGDNEQFF
TRBD1	TRBV2	TRBJ1-5	CASRKDGQGGARNQPQHF
TRBD1	TRBV5-1	TRBJ2-6	CASSFGTGAGANVLTF
TRBD1	TRBV11-1	TRBJ2-5	CASSLGQQGAGETQYF
.	TRBV27	TRBJ2-7	CASSSTGHSTYEQYF
.	TRBV7-9	TRBJ2-3	CASSLGLSTDTQYF
TRBD2	TRBV9	TRBJ2-2	CASSVAGAGGRTGELFF